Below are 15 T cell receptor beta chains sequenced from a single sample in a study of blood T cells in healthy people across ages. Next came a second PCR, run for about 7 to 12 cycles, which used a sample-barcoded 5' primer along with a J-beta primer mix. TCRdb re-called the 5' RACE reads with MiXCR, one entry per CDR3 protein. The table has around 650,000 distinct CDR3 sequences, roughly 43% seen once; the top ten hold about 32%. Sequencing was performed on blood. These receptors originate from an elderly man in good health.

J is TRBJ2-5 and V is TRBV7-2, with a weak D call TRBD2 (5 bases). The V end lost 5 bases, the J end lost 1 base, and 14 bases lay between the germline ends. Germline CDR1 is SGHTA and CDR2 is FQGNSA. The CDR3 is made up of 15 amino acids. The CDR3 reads CASSPYSRAQETQYF. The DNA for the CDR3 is TGTGCCAGCAGCCCATACTCGAGGGCCCAAGAGACCCAGTACTTC.

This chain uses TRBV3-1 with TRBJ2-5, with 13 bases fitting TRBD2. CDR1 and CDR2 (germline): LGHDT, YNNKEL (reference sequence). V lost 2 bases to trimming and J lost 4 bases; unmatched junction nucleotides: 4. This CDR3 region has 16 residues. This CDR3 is CASSQTTSGGLETQYF. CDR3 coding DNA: TGTGCCAGCAGCCAAACGACTAGCGGGGGGTTAGAGACCCAGTACTTC.

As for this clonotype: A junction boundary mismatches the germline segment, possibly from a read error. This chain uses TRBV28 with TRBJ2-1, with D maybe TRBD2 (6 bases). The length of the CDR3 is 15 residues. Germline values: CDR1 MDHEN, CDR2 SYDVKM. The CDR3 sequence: CASTPDGSSYSEQFF. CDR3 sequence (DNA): TGTGCCAGCACCCCTGACGGGAGCTCCTACAGTGAGCAGTTCTTC.

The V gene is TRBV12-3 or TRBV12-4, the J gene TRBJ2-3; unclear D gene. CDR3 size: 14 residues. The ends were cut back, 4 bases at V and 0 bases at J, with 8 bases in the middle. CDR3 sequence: CASSSRSSTDTQYF. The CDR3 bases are TGTGCCAGCAGTTCCCGAAGTAGCACAGATACGCAGTATTTT.

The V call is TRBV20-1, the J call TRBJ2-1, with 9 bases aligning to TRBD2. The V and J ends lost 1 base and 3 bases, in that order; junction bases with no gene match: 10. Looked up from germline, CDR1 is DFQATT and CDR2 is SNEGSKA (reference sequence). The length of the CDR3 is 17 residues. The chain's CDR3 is CSARARSGTSLYNEQFF. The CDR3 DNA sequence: TGCAGTGCTAGAGCGCGGAGTGGGACTAGCCTCTACAATGAGCAGTTCTTC.

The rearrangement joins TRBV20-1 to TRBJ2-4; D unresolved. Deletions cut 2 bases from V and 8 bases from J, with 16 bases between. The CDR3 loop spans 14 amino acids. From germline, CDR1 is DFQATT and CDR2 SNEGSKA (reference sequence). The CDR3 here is CSARQDHDGYIQYF. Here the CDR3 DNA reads TGCAGTGCTAGACAGGATCATGATGGGTACATTCAGTACTTC.

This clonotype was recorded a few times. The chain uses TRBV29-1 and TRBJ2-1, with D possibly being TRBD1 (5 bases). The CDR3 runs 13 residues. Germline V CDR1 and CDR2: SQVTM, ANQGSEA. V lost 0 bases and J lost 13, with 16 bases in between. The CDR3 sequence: CSVEDRGNFFQFF. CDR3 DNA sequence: TGCAGCGTTGAAGATAGGGGAAACTTTTTTCAGTTCTTC.

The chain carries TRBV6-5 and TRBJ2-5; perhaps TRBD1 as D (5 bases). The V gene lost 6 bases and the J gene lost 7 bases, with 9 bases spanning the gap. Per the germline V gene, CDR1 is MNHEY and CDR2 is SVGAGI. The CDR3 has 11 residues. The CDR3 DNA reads TGTGCCAGCAGGGGGCCTTCGACCCAGTACTTC. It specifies CASRGPSTQYF.

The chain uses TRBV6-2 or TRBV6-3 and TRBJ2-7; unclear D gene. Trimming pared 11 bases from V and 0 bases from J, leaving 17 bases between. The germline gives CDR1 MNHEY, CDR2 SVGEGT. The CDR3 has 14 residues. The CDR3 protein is CAATRSADSYEQYF. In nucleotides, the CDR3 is TGTGCCGCGACAAGGAGCGCCGACTCCTACGAGCAGTACTTC.

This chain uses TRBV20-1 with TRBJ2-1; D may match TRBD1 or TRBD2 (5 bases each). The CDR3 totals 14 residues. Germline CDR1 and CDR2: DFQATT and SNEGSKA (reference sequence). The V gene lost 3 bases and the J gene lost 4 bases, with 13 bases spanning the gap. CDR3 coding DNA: TGCAGTGCTAGCTTCGGGGCAGGTTACAATGAGCAGTTCTTC. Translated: CSASFGAGYNEQFF.

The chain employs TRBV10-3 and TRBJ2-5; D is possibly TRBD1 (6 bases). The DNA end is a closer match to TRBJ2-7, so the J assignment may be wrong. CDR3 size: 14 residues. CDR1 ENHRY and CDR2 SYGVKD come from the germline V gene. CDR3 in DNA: TGTGCCATCAGTGAGGGGCAGGGGACCGTCGAGCAGTACTTC. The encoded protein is CAISEGQGTVEQYF.

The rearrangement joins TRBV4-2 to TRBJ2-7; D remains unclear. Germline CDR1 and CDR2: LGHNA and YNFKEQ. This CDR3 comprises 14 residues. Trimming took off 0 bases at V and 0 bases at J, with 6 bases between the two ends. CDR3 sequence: CASSQDRTSYEQYF. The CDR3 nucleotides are TGTGCCAGCAGCCAAGACAGGACCTCCTACGAGCAGTACTTC.

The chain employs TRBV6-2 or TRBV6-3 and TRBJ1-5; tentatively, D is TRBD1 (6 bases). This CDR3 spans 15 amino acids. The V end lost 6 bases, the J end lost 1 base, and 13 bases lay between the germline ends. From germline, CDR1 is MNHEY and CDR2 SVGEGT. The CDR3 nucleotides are TGTGCCAGCAGCTCCCAGGGGACCAGCAATCAGCCCCAGCATTTT. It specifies CASSSQGTSNQPQHF.

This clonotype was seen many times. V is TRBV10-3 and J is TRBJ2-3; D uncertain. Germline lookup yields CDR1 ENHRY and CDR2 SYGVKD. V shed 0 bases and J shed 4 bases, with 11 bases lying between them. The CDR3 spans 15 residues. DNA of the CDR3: TGTGCCATCAGTGAGTCGGTAGTGTTGTCAGATACGCAGTATTTT. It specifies CAISESVVLSDTQYF.

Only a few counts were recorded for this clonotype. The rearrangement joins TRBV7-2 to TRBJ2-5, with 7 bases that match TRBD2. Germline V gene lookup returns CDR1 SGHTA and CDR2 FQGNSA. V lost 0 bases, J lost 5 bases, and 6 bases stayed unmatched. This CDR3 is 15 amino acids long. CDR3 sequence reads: CASSLAYAGVETQYF. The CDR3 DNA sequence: TGTGCCAGCAGCTTAGCTTACGCGGGGGTCGAGACCCAGTACTTC. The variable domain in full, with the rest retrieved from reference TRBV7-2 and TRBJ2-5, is GAGVSQSPSNKVTEKGKDVELRCDPISGHTALYWYRQSLGQGLEFLIYFQGNSAPDKSGLPSDRFSAERTGGSVSTLTIQRTQQEDSAVYLCASSLAYAGVETQYFGPGTRLLVL.